This T cell receptor beta chain was found in a study of cytomegalovirus exposure and HLA in healthy donors. Unrecorded immune exposure was likely among donors, who were nominally healthy when sampled. Worth noting for this clone: Its antigen remains unknown.

The PCR had 60 Vbeta and 13 Jbeta primers. Original data processing: As a later analysis found, there were 70 million to 90 million unique TCR beta chains, of which 8.5 million to 13 million were shared. Produced via immunoSEQ multiplex PCR; TCRdb's table is partial and in-frame only. V and J calls and clone size are as listed in that table; D and trimming were resolved from the DNA. The table includes 250,000 to 350,000 clones, about nine tenths detected once. Findings and caveats of the study: Many donors shared some public TCRs, even though most TCR sequences were rare. Analysis was carried out at a later point, and it linked a missense DCLRE1C variant to TCR beta V- and J-gene trimming.

The V segment lost 0 bases and the J segment 9 bases; nucleotides outside the gene matches: 10. The CDR3 extends over 16 amino acids. In germline, CDR1 is SGHDT, CDR2 YYEEEE. The clonotype comes from a man aged 35 to 55 in good health and CMV-seropositive. The sequenced material came from PBMCs. The V and J genes are TRBV5-6 and TRBJ2-1; 9 bases are a match to TRBD2. CDR3 sequence reads: CASSLAPASGIFEQFF. The CDR3 DNA reads TGTGCCAGCAGCTTGGCCCCGGCTAGCGGGATTTTTGAGCAGTTCTTC.